This entry is about one T cell receptor (beta chain). The target antigen is unknown. Clones were sequenced by immunoSEQ multiplex PCR, and TCRdb holds only the in-frame ones, with some missing. Found here are 90,000 to 150,000 clones, about 88% of them singletons; the top ten hold 2.4%. The record originates from a study of T cell responses to AZD1222 COVID-19 vaccine. Study-level points and caveats: CD4 TCRs covered the whole spike, strongest at regions 160-218 and 743-854. Baseline antibody screening turned up just five to seven seropositive AZD1222 recipients.

In germline, CDR1 is SNHLY, CDR2 FYNNEI. The CDR3 loop spans 12 amino acids. V was clipped by 9 bases and J by 6 bases, with 15 bases between them. The sequencing here drew on peripheral blood, taken on day 0 of AZD1222 vaccination. The TCR comes from an adult in good health. This rearrangement joins TRBV2 to TRBJ2-7, with D unresolved. The CDR3 DNA is TGTGCCAGGGGTTCGGGCACGGGCGAGCAGTACTTC. As protein: CARGSGTGEQYF.